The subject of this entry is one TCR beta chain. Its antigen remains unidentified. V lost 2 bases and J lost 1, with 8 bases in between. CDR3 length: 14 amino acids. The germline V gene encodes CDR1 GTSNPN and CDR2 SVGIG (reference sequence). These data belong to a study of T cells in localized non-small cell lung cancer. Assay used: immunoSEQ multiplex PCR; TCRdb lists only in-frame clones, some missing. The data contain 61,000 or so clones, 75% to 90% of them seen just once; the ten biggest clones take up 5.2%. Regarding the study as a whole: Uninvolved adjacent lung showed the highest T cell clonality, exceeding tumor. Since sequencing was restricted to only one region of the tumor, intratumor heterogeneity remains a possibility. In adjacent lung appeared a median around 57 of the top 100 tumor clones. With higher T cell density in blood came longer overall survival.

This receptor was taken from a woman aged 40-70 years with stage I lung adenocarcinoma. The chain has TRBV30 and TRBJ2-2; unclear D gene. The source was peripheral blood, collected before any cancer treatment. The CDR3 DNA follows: TGTGCCTGGAGTTCACAGTTGAACACCGGGGAGCTGTTTTTT. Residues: CAWSSQLNTGELFF.